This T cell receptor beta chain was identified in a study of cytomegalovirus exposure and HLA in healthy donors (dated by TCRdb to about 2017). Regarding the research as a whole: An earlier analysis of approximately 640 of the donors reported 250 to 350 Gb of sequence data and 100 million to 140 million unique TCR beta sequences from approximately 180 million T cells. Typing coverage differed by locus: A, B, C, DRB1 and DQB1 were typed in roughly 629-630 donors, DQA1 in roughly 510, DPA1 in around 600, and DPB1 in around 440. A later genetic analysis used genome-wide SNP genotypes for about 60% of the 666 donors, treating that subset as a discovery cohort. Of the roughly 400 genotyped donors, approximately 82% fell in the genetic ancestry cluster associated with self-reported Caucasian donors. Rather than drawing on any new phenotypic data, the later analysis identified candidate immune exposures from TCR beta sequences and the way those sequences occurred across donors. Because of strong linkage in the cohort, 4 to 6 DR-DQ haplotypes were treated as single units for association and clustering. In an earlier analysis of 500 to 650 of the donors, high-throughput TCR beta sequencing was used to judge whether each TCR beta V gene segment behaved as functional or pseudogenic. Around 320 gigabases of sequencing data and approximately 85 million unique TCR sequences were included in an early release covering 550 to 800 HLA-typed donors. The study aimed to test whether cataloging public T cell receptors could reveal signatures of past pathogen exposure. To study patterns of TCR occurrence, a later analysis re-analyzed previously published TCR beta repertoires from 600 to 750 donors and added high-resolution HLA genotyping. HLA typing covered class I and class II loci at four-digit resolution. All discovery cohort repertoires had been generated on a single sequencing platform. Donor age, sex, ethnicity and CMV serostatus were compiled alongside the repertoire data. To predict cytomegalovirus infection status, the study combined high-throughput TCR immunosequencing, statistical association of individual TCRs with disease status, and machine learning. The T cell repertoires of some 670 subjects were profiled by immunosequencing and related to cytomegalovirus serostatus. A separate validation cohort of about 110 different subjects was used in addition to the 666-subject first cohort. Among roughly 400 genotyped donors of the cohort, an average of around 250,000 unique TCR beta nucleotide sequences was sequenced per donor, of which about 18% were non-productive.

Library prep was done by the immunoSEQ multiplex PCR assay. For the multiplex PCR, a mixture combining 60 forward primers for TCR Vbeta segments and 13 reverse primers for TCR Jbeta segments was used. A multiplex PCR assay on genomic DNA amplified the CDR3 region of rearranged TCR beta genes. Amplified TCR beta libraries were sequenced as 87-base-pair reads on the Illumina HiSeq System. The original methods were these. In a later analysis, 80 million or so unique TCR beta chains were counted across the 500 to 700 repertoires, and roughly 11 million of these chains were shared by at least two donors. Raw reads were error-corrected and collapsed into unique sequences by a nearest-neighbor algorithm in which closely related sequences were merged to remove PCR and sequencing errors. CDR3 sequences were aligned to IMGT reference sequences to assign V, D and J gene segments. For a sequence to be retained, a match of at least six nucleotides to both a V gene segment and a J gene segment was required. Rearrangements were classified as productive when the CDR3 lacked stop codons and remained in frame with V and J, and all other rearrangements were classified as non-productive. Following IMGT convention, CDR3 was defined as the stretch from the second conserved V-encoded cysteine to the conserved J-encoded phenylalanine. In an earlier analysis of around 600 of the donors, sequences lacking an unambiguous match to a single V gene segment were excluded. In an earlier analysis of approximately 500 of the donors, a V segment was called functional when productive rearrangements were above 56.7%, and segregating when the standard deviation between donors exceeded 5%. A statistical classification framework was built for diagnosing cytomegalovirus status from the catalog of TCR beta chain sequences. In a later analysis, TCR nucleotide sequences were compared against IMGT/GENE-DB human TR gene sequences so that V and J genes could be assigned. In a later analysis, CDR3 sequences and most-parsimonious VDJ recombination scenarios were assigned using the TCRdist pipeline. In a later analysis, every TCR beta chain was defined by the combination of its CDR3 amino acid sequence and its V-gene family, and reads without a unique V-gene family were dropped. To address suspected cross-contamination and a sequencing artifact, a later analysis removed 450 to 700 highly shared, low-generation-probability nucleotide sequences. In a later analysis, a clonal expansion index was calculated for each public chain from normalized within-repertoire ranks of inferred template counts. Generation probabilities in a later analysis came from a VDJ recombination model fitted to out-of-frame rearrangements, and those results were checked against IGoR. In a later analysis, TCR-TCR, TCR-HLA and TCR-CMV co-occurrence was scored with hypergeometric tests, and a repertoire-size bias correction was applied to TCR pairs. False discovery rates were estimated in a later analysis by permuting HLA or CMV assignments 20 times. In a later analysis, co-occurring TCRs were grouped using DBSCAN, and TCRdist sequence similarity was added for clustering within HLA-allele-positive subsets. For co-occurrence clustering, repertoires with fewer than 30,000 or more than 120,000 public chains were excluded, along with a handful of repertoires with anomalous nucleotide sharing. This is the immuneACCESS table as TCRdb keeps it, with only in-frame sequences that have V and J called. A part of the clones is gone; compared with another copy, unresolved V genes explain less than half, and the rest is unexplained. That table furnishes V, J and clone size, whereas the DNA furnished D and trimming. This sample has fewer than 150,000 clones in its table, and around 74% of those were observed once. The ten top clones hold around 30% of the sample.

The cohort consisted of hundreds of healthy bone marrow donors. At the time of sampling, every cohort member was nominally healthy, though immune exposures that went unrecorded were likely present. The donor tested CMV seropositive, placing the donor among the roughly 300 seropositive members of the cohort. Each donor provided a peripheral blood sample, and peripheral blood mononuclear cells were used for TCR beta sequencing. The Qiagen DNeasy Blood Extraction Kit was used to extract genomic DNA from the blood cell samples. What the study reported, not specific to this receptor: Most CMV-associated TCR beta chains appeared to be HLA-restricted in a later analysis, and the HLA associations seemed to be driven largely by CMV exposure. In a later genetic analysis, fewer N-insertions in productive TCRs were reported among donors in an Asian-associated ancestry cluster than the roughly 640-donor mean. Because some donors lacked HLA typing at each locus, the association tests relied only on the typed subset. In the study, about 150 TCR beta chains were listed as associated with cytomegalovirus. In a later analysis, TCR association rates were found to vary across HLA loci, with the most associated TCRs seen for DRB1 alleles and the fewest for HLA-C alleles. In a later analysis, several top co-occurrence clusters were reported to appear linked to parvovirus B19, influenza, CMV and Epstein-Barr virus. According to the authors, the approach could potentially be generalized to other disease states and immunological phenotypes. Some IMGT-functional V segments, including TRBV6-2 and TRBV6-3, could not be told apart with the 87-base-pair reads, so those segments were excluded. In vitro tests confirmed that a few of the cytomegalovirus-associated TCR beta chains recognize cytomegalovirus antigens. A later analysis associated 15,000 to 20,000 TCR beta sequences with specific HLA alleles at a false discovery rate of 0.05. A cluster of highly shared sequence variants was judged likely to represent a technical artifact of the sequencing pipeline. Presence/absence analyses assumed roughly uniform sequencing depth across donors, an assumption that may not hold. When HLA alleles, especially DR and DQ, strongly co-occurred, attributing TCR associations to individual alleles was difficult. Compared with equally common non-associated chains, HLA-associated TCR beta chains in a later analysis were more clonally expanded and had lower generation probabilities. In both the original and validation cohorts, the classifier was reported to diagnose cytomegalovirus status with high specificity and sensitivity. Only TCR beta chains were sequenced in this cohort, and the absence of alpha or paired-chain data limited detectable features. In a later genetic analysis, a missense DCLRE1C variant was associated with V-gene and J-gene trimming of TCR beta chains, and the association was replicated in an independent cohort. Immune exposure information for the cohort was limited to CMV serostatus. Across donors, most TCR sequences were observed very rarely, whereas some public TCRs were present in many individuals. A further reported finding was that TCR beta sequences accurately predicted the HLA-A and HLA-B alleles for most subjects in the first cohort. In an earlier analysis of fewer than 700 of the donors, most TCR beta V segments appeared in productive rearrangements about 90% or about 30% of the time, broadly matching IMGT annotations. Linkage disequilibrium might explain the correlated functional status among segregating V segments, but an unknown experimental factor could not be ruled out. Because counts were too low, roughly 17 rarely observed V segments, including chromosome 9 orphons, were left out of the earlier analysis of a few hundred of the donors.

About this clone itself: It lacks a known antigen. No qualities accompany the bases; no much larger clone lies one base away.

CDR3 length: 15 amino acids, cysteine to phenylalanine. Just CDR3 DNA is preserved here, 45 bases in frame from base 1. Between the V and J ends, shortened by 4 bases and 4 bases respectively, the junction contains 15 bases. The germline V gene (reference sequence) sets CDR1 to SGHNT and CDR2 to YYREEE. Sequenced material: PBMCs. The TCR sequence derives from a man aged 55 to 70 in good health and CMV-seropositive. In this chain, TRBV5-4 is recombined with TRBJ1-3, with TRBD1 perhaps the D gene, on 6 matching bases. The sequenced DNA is TGTGCCAGCAGCAGAGGGGACATCGGAGGAAACACCATATATTTT. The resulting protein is CASSRGDIGGNTIYF.